This record looks at one TCR beta chain sequence and its context. TCRdb keeps only in-frame clones here, not all; method: immunoSEQ multiplex PCR. The sample lists just over 300,000 clones, about 90% seen once, with about 2% in the top ten. This sample is drawn from a study of blood T cell repertoires in COVID-19. This CDR3 contains 15 residues. Trimming removed 5 bases from V and 11 bases from J; junction bases left unmatched: 11. Germline CDR1 MNHEY, CDR2 SMNVEV (reference sequence). The chain uses TRBV27 and TRBJ1-5; 11 bases map to TRBD1. Sequencing input: peripheral blood. This TCR was recovered from a man between 18 and 29 years old with active or convalescent COVID-19. The CDR3 reads CASSPRTGGRGAQHF. The CDR3 DNA is TGTGCCAGCAGTCCTCGGACAGGGGGCAGGGGGGCCCAGCATTTT.